This TCR beta chain was documented in a study of T cell repertoires in cytomegalovirus infection. Per the germline V gene, CDR1 is MNHNY and CDR2 is SVGAGI (reference sequence). The germline V and J ends were trimmed by 5 bases and 7 bases, with 8 bases remaining between them. This CDR3 is built from 12 residues. In its sample, this clonotype was seen a few times. TCRdb re-called the reads through MiXCR, storing one row per CDR3 protein. The sample lists hundreds of thousands of distinct CDR3 sequences; around 10% were seen once. J is TRBJ2-2 and V is TRBV6-6, with D possibly TRBD1 on 6 matching bases. The receptor comes from a human donor in good health (CMV status not recorded). Some clones in this sample may be carry-over from other donors' samples. Sequenced sample: PBMCs. The CDR3 here is CASSTGFGELFF. CDR3 nucleotides: TGTGCCAGCAGTACAGGGTTCGGGGAGCTGTTTTTT.